The 23 T cell receptor beta chains below were found in one sample sequenced in a study of spatial heterogeneity in lung cancer. TCRdb ran MiXCR on the 5' RACE reads and lists one entry per CDR3 protein. The profile shows fewer than 20,000 distinct CDR3 sequences, around 6% of them singletons. Indicated time point: sample taken at primary tumor resection. Overall study results and limits: Tracking of tumor mutation counts was seen in expanded intratumoral alpha and beta TCR counts.

No antigens are known for them. The sample was lung tumor tissue, taken at surgery. The receptors stem from a female donor with early-stage non-small cell lung cancer.

The gene calls are TRBV5-1 and TRBJ1-3; D might be TRBD1 (5 bases). CDR1 is SGHRS and CDR2 is YFSETQ in the germline V gene. V shed 3 bases and J shed 0 bases, with 16 bases lying between them. There are 17 residues in the CDR3. The CDR3 loop is CASSSGASAYSGNTIYF. CDR3 bases: TGCGCCAGCAGCTCCGGGGCTTCGGCGTACTCTGGAAACACCATATATTTT.

There are many counts of this clonotype. This rearrangement joins TRBV20-1 to TRBJ1-4; perhaps TRBD1 as D (5 bases). Germline V gene data show CDR1 as DFQATT and CDR2 as SNEGSKA (reference sequence). The CDR3 runs to 13 residues. V was clipped by 3 bases and J by 8 bases, with 13 bases between them. The chain's CDR3 is CSARGGVEEKLFF. The DNA for the CDR3 is TGCAGTGCTAGGGGAGGGGTAGAGGAAAAACTGTTTTTT.

In this sample, this clonotype turned up many times. This chain uses TRBV29-1 with TRBJ2-2; 12 bases match TRBD2. Unmatched junction bases numbered 4, after V lost 7 bases and J lost 1 base. Per germline, CDR1 SQVTM and CDR2 ANQGSEA. The CDR3 consists of 15 residues. The CDR3 DNA follows: TGCAGCGCCGGACTAGCGGGAAGGAACACCGGGGAGCTGTTTTTT. It encodes CSAGLAGRNTGELFF.

This clonotype has at least ten counts. The V and J genes are TRBV1 and TRBJ2-2; TRBD2, as called in the table, went unchecked against the DNA. TRBV1 is labeled a pseudogene. The CDR3 totals 18 residues. The CDR3 DNA is TGCACCAGCAGCCAAGAAACTAGCTCCATCCCCGGAACCGGGGAGCTGTTTTTT. As protein: CTSSQETSSIPGTGELFF.

The V gene is TRBV30, the J gene TRBJ1-1; a possible D gene is TRBD1 (6 bases). The CDR3 sequence is 12 residues long. The germline V and J ends were trimmed by 5 bases and 4 bases, with 11 bases remaining between them. CDR1 is GTSNPN and CDR2 is SVGIG in the germline V gene (reference sequence). The chain's CDR3 is CAWGGQLTEAFF. CDR3 DNA sequence: TGTGCCTGGGGTGGACAGCTCACTGAAGCTTTCTTT.

This clonotype showed up just a few times. The chain uses TRBV9 and TRBJ2-3; 11 bases agree with TRBD2. The germline V gene has CDR1 SGDLS and CDR2 YYNGEE. V lost 0 bases to trimming and J lost 4 bases; unmatched junction nucleotides: 4. The CDR3 is made up of 16 amino acids. The CDR3 nucleotides are TGTGCCAGCAGCGTAGCTAGCGGGAGGCAGTCAGATACGCAGTATTTT. This gives the protein CASSVASGRQSDTQYF.

This clonotype has ten or more counts. The chain employs TRBV29-1 and TRBJ2-2, with 7 bases aligning to TRBD2. V dropped 2 bases and J dropped 6; count of bases not matched to a gene: 3. The germline gives CDR1 SQVTM, CDR2 ANQGSEA. The CDR3 is 13 residues long. The CDR3 loop is CSVEITSAGELFF. CDR3 sequence (DNA): TGCAGCGTTGAAATAACTAGCGCCGGGGAGCTGTTTTTT.

This clonotype is labeled as medium-sized (0.01 to 0.1%). The chain recombines TRBV4-1 with TRBJ2-7; 10 bases are shared with TRBD2. V lost 0 bases and J lost 3; bases outside the gene matches: 11. This CDR3 is 18 amino acids long. CDR1 MGHRA and CDR2 YSYEKL come from the germline V gene. The CDR3 spells CASSQDPGLGLARYEQYF. In DNA, the CDR3 is TGCGCCAGCAGCCAAGATCCCGGTTTGGGACTAGCGCGCTACGAGCAGTACTTC.

This clonotype was seen ten or more times. The chain links TRBV20-1 to TRBJ2-5; tentative D call: TRBD1 (8 bases). The CDR3 is 13 amino acids. Trimming removed 6 bases from V and 6 bases from J, with 17 bases in between. Germline CDR1 DFQATT, CDR2 SNEGSKA (reference sequence). CDR3 coding DNA: TGCAGTGCAATAGACAGGGGAGGGAAGACCCAGTACTTC. It is translated as CSAIDRGGKTQYF.

This clonotype has at least ten counts. The V call is TRBV29-1, the J call TRBJ1-5; unclear D gene. Germline V CDR1 and CDR2: SQVTM, ANQGSEA. The V end lost 6 bases, the J end lost 6 bases, and 15 bases lay between the germline ends. CDR3 length: 13 amino acids. For the CDR3, the DNA is TGCAGCGTCCGCATGGGATTTGGTCAGCCCCAGCATTTT. The encoded protein is CSVRMGFGQPQHF.

The table lists this clonotype with a few counts. The gene calls are TRBV7-3 and TRBJ2-1; possibly TRBD2 for D (5 bases). This CDR3 has 17 amino acids. Germline CDR1 SGHTA, CDR2 FQGTGA. V shed 1 base and J shed 1 base, with 14 bases lying between them. DNA for the CDR3: TGTGCCAGCAGCTTAAGGGTCGAGCGGCTGTCCTACAATGAGCAGTTCTTC. Protein sequence: CASSLRVERLSYNEQFF.

Many counts were recorded for this clonotype. In DNA, the CDR3 is TGTGCCAGCAGCGTAGGCAGGGGCACGGGGGGAGAGCAGTACTTC. Its translation is CASSVGRGTGGEQYF. The chain uses TRBV9 and TRBJ2-7; D possibly corresponds to TRBD2 (7 bases). Germline CDR1 is SGDLS and CDR2 is YYNGEE. The V and J ends lost 0 bases and 7 bases respectively, with 17 bases between them. The CDR3 contains 15 residues.

In its sample, this clonotype was seen a few times. The chain links TRBV29-1 to TRBJ2-4; D perhaps matches TRBD1 (6 bases). Trimming shortened V by 3 bases and J by 3 bases, and 15 bases separated the two germline ends. Germline lookup yields CDR1 SQVTM and CDR2 ANQGSEA. This CDR3 comprises 15 residues. The DNA of the CDR3 is TGCAGCGTTGAGGCTTGGGAAGGGGGCAAAAACATTCAGTACTTC. Protein: CSVEAWEGGKNIQYF.

This clonotype was recorded many times. This chain links TRBV27 with TRBJ2-1; D tentatively reads TRBD1 or TRBD2 (6 bases each). V shed 0 bases and J shed 8 bases, with 8 bases lying between them. The CDR3 covers 13 residues. Germline CDR1 is MNHEY and CDR2 is SMNVEV (reference sequence). The CDR3 loop is CASSLSEGDEQFF. The CDR3 nucleotides read TGTGCCAGCAGTTTATCGGAGGGGGATGAGCAGTTCTTC.

The table lists this clonotype with many counts. The chain joins TRBV19 to TRBJ2-1, with 9 positions matching TRBD1. V shed 9 bases, J shed 8 bases, and the junction held 11 bases outside the gene matches. The CDR3 length is 14 residues. Germline CDR1 and CDR2: LNHDA and SQIVND (reference sequence). Written as DNA, the CDR3 is TGTGCCAGCGGCCTTAGACAGGGGGTTCATGAGCAGTTCTTC. Protein product: CASGLRQGVHEQFF.

Many counts were recorded for this clonotype. The rearrangement links TRBV10-2 to TRBJ1-4; 9 bases match TRBD1. The CDR3 runs to 15 residues. Germline CDR1 and CDR2: WSHSY and SAAADI. With 8 bases clipped from V and 3 bases from J, the junction kept 7 bases outside the gene matches. The CDR3 region has the DNA TGCGCCAGCCAGCCACAGGGGGCGGCTAATGAAAAACTGTTTTTT. It translates to CASQPQGAANEKLFF.

V and J are TRBV9 and TRBJ2-3; D is possibly TRBD1 (6 bases). Germline V CDR1 and CDR2: SGDLS, YYNGEE. V was clipped by 3 bases and J by 3 bases, with 17 bases between them. This CDR3 is built from 16 residues. DNA for the CDR3: TGTGCCAGCAGCGCCACTACCGGGACAACTACAGATACGCAGTATTTT. It is translated as CASSATTGTTTDTQYF.

This clonotype has at least ten counts. The chain recombines TRBV6-5 with TRBJ1-2; D not resolved. CDR3 length: 13 residues. The germline gives CDR1 MNHEY, CDR2 SVGAGI. Trimming removed 6 bases at V and 5 bases at J, with 13 bases between. The DNA for the CDR3 is TGTGCCAGCAGACATCCGGAAGTTTATGGCTACACCTTC. Its translation is CASRHPEVYGYTF.

This clonotype was seen ten or more times. The chain links TRBV7-2 to TRBJ2-7; 7 nucleotides agree with TRBD2. This CDR3 spans 13 amino acids. Trimming took 2 bases from V and 4 from J; bases not matched to a gene: 2. Germline lookup yields CDR1 SGHTA and CDR2 FQGNSA. CDR3 DNA sequence: TGTGCCAGCAGCTTAACTAGCGTATACGAGCAGTACTTC. As protein: CASSLTSVYEQYF.

At least ten counts were recorded for this clonotype. The V gene is TRBV15, the J gene TRBJ2-7; tentatively, D is TRBD2 (6 bases). Trimming took 0 bases from V and 7 from J, leaving 16 bases between them. Germline values: CDR1 LNHNV, CDR2 YYDKDF (reference sequence). This CDR3 has 15 residues. The CDR3 sequence is CATSRDPRRVGEQYF. CDR3 nucleotide sequence: TGTGCCACCAGCAGAGACCCCAGGAGGGTGGGAGAGCAGTACTTC.

This clonotype is labeled as large. An end of the junction does not agree with germline; a read error may underlie this. The chain joins TRBV7-9 to TRBJ1-1; no clear D gene. The CDR3 totals 15 residues. Germline V lookup: CDR1 SEHNR, CDR2 FQNEAQ (reference sequence). DNA for the CDR3: TGCGCCAGCAGCCCTCCGGGCACCCTGAACACTGAAGCTTTCTTT. Translation gives CASSPPGTLNTEAFF.

This clonotype was seen at least ten times. The rearrangement links TRBV30 to TRBJ2-1; D unclear. The germline CDR1 and CDR2 sequences are GTSNPN and SVGIG (reference sequence). The V and J ends lost 0 bases and 9 bases respectively, with 9 bases between them. The CDR3 has 12 residues. The CDR3 spells CAWSVWSGEQFF. CDR3 DNA: TGTGCCTGGAGTGTATGGTCCGGTGAGCAGTTCTTC. The full variable domain, its missing parts supplied by reference TRBV30 and TRBJ2-1, is SQTIHQWPATLVQPVGSPLSLECTVEGTSNPNLYWYRQAAGRGLQLLFYSVGIGQISSEVPQNLSASRPQDRQFILSSKKLLLSDSGFYLCAWSVWSGEQFFGPGTRLTVL.

In its sample, this clonotype ranks as medium-sized. The J gene is TRBJ2-7, the V gene TRBV3-1, with 13 bases aligning to TRBD2. The CDR3 is 16 residues long. Looked up from germline, CDR1 is LGHDT and CDR2 is YNNKEL (reference sequence). The V gene end was trimmed by 3 bases and the J gene end by 5 bases; junction bases not matched to a gene: 7. The CDR3 DNA reads TGTGCCAGCAGCCATCGGACTAGCGGGAGTTTCGACGAGCAGTACTTC. It codes for CASSHRTSGSFDEQYF.